This T cell receptor (beta chain) stems from a study of blood T cell repertoires in COVID-19 (dated by TCRdb to about 2020). In terms of the full investigation: Samples covering the acute and convalescent phases of COVID-19 were provided by collaborators in the United States, Italy and Spain. The samples were drawn from the first 160 participants of the ongoing ImmuneRACE study and from 950 to 1,500 subjects provided by 6 global collaborators. The material from the prospective study consisted of cDNA or gDNA derived from T cells, B-cell-depleted T cells, or PBMCs. The repertoires were released in a freely available public database intended as a resource for research on the immune response to SARS-CoV-2. Subjects who had been exposed to COVID-19, were actively infected with it, or had recovered from it provided the deeply sampled blood TCRbeta repertoires that made up the dataset. A de-identified subject ID, COVID-19 status, age in years and sex were almost always included in the sample metadata. Where available, HLA class I and class II types were taken from metadata supplied by the sample provider and were not determined by assay-based typing. Paper-wide results and their limitations: The amount of clinical and demographic metadata varied by source and participant and was provided uncurated.

From cysteine to phenylalanine, the CDR3 is 15 amino acids long. The entry retains the CDR3 DNA only, 45 bases that are in frame from base 1. Between the V and J ends, shortened by 7 bases and 4 bases respectively, the junction contains 17 bases. CDR1 and CDR2 are read off the germline V gene (reference sequence) as LNHDA and SQIVND. TCRbeta CDR3 regions were amplified from genomic DNA using the immunoSEQ Assay, a bias-controlled multiplex PCR. In the paper's pipeline: The number of nucleated cells in each sample was estimated from the amplification of reference gene primers within the assay. To quantify the absolute abundance of each unique TCRbeta CDR3 rearrangement, sequence reads were collapsed and filtered. For each sample, productive Simpson clonality was calculated by taking the square root of Simpson's diversity index across productive rearrangements. In its TCRdb copy, this immuneACCESS table keeps in-frame sequences only and misses some clones. Where compared with another copy, unresolved V genes explain less than half of these, and the others have no known cause. The DNA gave D and trimming, while V, J and clone size come from that table. Counted in this sample were over 150,000 clones; around 90% of them appeared once. 0.55% to 0.6% of the sample belongs to the ten largest clones.

One collaborating source in Seattle enrolled patients during active infection and followed them longitudinally through the course of disease. Collaborating institutions collected whole blood in K2EDTA tubes following their own protocols. For TCRbeta analysis, collaborators shipped samples in one of three forms: frozen whole blood, isolated PBMCs, or DNA extracted from either of those sample types. Note on this clone: Its antigen is currently not known. No qualities accompany the bases; no much larger clone lies one base away.

Recombination joined TRBV19 with TRBJ1-3; TRBD1 is perhaps the D gene, given 6 matching bases. The TCR originated in a man aged 55 to 70 with COVID-19, enrolled during active disease. Sequences were obtained from peripheral blood. The nucleotide sequence is TGTGCCAGTAAACCAGGGGCAGTCGGCGGAAACACCATATATTTT. This yields the protein CASKPGAVGGNTIYF.